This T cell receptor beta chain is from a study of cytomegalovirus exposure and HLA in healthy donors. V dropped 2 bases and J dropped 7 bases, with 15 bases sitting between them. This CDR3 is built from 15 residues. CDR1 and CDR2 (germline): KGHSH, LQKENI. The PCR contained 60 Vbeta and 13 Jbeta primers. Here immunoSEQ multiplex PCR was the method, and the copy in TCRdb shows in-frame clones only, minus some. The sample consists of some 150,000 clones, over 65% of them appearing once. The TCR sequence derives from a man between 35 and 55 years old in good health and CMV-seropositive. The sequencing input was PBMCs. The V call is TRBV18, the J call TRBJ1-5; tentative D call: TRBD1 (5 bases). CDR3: CASSPAVFRAQPQHF. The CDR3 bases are TGTGCCAGCTCACCAGCGGTTTTCAGGGCCCAGCCCCAGCATTTT.